What follows are 5 T cell receptor beta chains derived from one specimen sequenced in a study of glioma-infiltrating T cells. TCR alpha and beta CDR3 regions were amplified from RNA using iRepertoire nested multiplex PCR. TCRdb re-called the multiplex PCR reads with MiXCR, one entry per CDR3 protein. The sample lists approximately 190,000 distinct CDR3 sequences, approximately 30% occurring once. Sequenced material: glioma tissue, nonneoplastic brain tissue, or PBMCs (not recorded which). Receptors originate from a human donor with low-grade glioma or glioblastoma, undergoing nonglioma brain surgery, or in good health (not recorded which).

A remark on this clonotype: A much larger clonotype is one base distant, so this may be a read error. The rearrangement links TRBV20-1 to TRBJ2-7, with D unclear. CDR1 is DFQATT, CDR2 SNEGSKA, per germline (reference sequence). CDR3 length equals 12 residues. This CDR3 reads CSDREQTYEQYF. The CDR3 DNA follows: TGCAGTGATAGAGAACAGACCTACGAGCAGTACTTC.

This clonotype was detected ten times or more. The CDR3 DNA is TGCGCCAGCAGCCACCGAGAGGGGTCGGCGGGAGGGCTTTACGAGCAGTACTTC. Protein: CASSHREGSAGGLYEQYF. The chain uses TRBV4-1 and TRBJ2-7, with 9 positions matching TRBD2. The CDR3 totals 18 residues. The germline V gene encodes CDR1 MGHRA and CDR2 YSYEKL. With 3 bases clipped from V and 4 bases from J, the junction kept 16 bases outside the gene matches.

As regards this clonotype: It may be a read error: a sequence one base away is much more abundant. The chain has TRBV20-1 and TRBJ2-7; 13 bases are shared with TRBD2. The CDR3 length is 13 residues. Germline V gene sequence: CDR1 DFQATT, CDR2 SNEGSKA (reference sequence). CDR3 in DNA: TGCAGTGCTCCAGGACTAGCGGGAGACGAGAAGTACTTC. Its protein is CSAPGLAGDEKYF.

This clonotype occurred many times. J is TRBJ2-1 and V is TRBV28; 8 bases match TRBD1. CDR3 length: 19 amino acids. The junction had 14 bases not matched to a gene; V was cut back by 4 bases and J by 0 bases. Germline CDR1 MDHEN, CDR2 SYDVKM. The CDR3 loop is CASSSFRTGLSSSYNEQFF. DNA of the CDR3: TGTGCCAGCAGTTCCTTTCGGACAGGGCTTAGCAGCTCCTACAATGAGCAGTTCTTC. Variable domain in full (rest from reference TRBV28 and TRBJ2-1): DVKVTQSSRYLVKRTGEKVFLECVQDMDHENMFWYRQDPGLGLRLIYFSYDVKMKEKGDIPEGYSVSREKKERFSLILESASTNQTSMYLCASSSFRTGLSSSYNEQFFGPGTRLTVL.

This clonotype was seen only a few times. V and J are TRBV6-1 and TRBJ2-2; D assignment may be TRBD1 or TRBD2 (5 bases each). V was clipped by 7 bases and J by 4 bases, with 22 bases between them. Germline CDR1 and CDR2: MNHNS and SASEGT. This CDR3 contains 17 residues. The CDR3 nucleotides read TGTGCCAGCACCCCCCCGTTTGGTCTAGGGACCACCGGGGAGCTGTTTTTT. It specifies CASTPPFGLGTTGELFF.